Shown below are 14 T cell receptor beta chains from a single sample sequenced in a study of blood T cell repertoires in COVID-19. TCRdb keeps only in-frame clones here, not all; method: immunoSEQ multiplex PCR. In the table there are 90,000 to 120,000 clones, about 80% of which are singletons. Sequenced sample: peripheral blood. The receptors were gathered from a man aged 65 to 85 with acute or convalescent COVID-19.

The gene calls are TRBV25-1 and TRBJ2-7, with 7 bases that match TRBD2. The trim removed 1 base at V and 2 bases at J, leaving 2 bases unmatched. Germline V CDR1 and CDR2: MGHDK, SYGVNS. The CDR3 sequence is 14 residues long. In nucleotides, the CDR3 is TGTGCCAGCAGTGAATGGGGAGGGACCTACGAGCAGTACTTC. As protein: CASSEWGGTYEQYF.

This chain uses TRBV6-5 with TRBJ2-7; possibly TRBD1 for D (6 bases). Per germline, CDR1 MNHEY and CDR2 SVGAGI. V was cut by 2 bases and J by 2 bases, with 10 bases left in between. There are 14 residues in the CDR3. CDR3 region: CASSYERQAYEQYF. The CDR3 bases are TGTGCCAGCAGTTACGAGCGACAGGCCTACGAGCAGTACTTC.

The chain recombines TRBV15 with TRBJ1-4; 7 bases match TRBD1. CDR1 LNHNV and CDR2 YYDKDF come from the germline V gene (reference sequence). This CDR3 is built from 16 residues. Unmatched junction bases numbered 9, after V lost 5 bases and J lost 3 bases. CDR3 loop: CATSVDRAYANEKLFF. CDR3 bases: TGTGCCACCAGCGTTGACAGGGCGTATGCTAATGAAAAACTGTTTTTT.

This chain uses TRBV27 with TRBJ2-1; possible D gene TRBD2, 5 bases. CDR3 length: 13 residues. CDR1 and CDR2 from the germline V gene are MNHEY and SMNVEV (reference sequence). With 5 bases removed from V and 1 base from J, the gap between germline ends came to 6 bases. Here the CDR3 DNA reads TGTGCCAGCAGTCCGGGGTCCTACAATGAGCAGTTCTTC. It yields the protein CASSPGSYNEQFF.

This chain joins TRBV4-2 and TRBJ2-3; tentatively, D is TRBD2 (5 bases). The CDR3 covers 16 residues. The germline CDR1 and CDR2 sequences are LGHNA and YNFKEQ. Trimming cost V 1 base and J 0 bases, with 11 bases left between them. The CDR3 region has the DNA TGTGCCAGCAGCCAAGTCGTTGGCGGGAGCACAGATACGCAGTATTTT. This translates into CASSQVVGGSTDTQYF.

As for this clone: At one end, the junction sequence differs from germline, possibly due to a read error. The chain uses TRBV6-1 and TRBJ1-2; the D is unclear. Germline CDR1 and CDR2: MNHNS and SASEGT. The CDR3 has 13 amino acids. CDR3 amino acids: CASGDGIVYGYTF. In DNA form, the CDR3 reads TGTGCCAGCGGTGACGGGATTGTCTATGGCTACACCTTC.

For the CDR3, the DNA is TGTGCCAGCAACCCACAGGGGGGAGTTAGCATTCAGTACTTC. The encoded protein is CASNPQGGVSIQYF. This rearrangement joins TRBV2 to TRBJ2-4, with 8 bases that match TRBD1. The junction had 11 bases not matched to a gene; V was cut back by 7 bases and J by 9 bases. CDR3 length: 14 amino acids. In germline, CDR1 is SNHLY, CDR2 FYNNEI.

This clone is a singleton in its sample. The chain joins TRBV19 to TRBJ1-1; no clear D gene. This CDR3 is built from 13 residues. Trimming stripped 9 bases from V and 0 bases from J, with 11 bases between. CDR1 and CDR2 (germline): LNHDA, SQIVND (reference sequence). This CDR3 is CASHPPVNTEAFF. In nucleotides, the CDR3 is TGTGCCAGCCACCCCCCGGTGAACACTGAAGCTTTCTTT.

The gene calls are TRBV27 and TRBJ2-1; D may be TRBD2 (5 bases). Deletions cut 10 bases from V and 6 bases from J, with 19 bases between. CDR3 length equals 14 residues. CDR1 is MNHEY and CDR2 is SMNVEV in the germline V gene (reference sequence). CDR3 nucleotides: TGTGCCACTACCGCCGTAGGGAGAGGCAATGAGCAGTTCTTC. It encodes CATTAVGRGNEQFF.

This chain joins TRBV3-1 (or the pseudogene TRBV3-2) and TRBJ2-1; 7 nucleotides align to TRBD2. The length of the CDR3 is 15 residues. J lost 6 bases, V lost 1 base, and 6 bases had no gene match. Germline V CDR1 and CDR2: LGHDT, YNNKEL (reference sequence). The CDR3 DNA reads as TGTGCCAGCAGCCAAGGATTACTAGCGTCCAATGAGCAGTTCTTC. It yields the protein CASSQGLLASNEQFF.

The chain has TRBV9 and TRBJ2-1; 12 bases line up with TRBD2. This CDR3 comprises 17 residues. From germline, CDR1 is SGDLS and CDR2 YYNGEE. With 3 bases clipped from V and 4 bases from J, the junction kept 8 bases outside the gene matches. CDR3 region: CASSEKLLAGGYNEQFF. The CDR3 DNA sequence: TGTGCCAGCAGCGAAAAACTACTAGCGGGGGGATACAATGAGCAGTTCTTC.

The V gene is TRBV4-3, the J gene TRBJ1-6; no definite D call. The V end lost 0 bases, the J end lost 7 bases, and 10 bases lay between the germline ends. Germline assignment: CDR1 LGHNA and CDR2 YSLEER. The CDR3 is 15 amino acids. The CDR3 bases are TGCGCCAGCAGCCAAGATGAAGGCGGGAATTCACCCCTCCACTTT. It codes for CASSQDEGGNSPLHF.

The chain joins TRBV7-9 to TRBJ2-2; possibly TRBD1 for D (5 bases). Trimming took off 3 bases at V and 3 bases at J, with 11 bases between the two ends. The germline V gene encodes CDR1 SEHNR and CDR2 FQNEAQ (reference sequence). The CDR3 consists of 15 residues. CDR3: CASSFGRVDTGELFF. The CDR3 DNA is TGTGCCAGCAGCTTTGGCAGGGTAGACACCGGGGAGCTGTTTTTT. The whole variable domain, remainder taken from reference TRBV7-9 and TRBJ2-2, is DTGVSQNPRHKITKRGQNVTFRCDPISEHNRLYWYRQTLGQGPEFLTYFQNEAQLEKSRLLSDRFSAERPKGSFSTLEIQRTEQGDSAMYLCASSFGRVDTGELFFGEGSRLTVL.

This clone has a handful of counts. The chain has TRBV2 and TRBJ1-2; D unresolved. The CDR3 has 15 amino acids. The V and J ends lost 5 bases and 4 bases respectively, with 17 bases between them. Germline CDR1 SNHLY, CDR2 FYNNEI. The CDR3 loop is CASSFDQVPLYGYTF. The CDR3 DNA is TGTGCCAGCAGTTTCGACCAGGTACCGCTCTATGGCTACACCTTC.